This is a list of T cell receptor beta chains from one sample in a study of shared clonotypes between healthy human individuals. Sequencing used immunoSEQ multiplex PCR; TCRdb keeps in-frame clones, though not all of them. The sample shows some 2.1 million clones, about 94% of them seen only once. The sequencing sample was made of naive CD8+ T cells from PBMCs. These receptors came from a man between 18 and 29 years old in good health. Some clones in this sample may be carry-over from other donors' samples. The CDR3 runs from the conserved cysteine through the conserved F or W. The D gene is left open where the match is weak. Clone size is shown for a subset of rows, as once, few, many or a class of expanded clone.

V gene	clone size	J gene	D gene	CDR3 DNA	CDR3 protein
TRBV28	.	TRBJ2-7	.	TGTGCCAGCAGTTTAATTTTCGGGCAGACCTACGAGCAGTACTTC	CASSLIFGQTYEQYF
TRBV5-1	.	TRBJ2-5	.	TGCGCCAGCAGCCCGGGTTCTACACAAGAGACCCAGTACTTC	CASSPGSTQETQYF
TRBV7-6	.	TRBJ2-1	.	TGTGCCAGCAGCCCGCTAGGTATACTAGCCAGGCAGTTCTTC	CASSPLGILARQFF
TRBV27	.	TRBJ2-6	.	TGTGCCAGCAGTGGGGTCTCGGAGTACGGGGCCAACGTCCTGACTTTC	CASSGVSEYGANVLTF
TRBV2	.	TRBJ1-1	.	TGTGCCAGCATCGAGGGGAACACTGAAGCTTTCTTT	CASIEGNTEAFF
TRBV9	.	TRBJ2-1	TRBD2	TGTGCCAGCAGCGGCGGGAGTAAAAATGAGCAGTTCTTC	CASSGGSKNEQFF
TRBV7-9	.	TRBJ1-2	.	TGTGCCAGCAGCCCGACCGGGACGGTCTATGGCTACACCTTC	CASSPTGTVYGYTF
TRBV11-2	.	TRBJ2-2	TRBD1	TGTGCCAGCAGCCCCAAGGCGGGACAGGGGGCCCTCGGGGAGCTGTTTTTT	CASSPKAGQGALGELFF
TRBV19	.	TRBJ2-7	.	TGTGCCAGTAGTATTGGGGGCTTTGCCTACGAGCAGTACTTC	CASSIGGFAYEQYF
TRBV5-1	.	TRBJ1-1	.	TGCGCCAGCAGCTTGGCTGGGACAACACTGAACACTGAAGCTTTCTTT	CASSLAGTTLNTEAFF
TRBV5-1	.	TRBJ2-5	.	TGCGCCAGCAGCGGGTTCGAAGAGACCCAGTACTTC	CASSGFEETQYF
TRBV6-1	once	TRBJ2-7	TRBD2	TGTGCCAGCAGGGGACTAGCGGACAAGCAGTACTTC	CASRGLADKQYF
TRBV19	.	TRBJ2-7	.	TGTGCCAGTAGTATAGATGGGGACGGGGGCGACGAGCAGTACTTC	CASSIDGDGGDEQYF
TRBV5-8	.	TRBJ2-7	.	TGTGCCAGCAGCTTGGGTCCAGTCTCCTACGAGCAGTACTTC	CASSLGPVSYEQYF
TRBV28	.	TRBJ2-7	TRBD1	TGTGCCAGCAGCCCCGGGACAGGCGCCAACTACGAGCAGTACTTC	CASSPGTGANYEQYF
TRBV6-1	.	TRBJ2-7	.	TGTGCCAGCAGGATAGACTACGAGCAGTACTTC	CASRIDYEQYF
TRBV2	.	TRBJ1-5	.	TGTGCCAGCAGTGAGGCGGGTAGCAATCAGCCCCAGCATTTT	CASSEAGSNQPQHF
TRBV7-4	.	TRBJ2-1	.	TGTGCCAGCAGCTTGGAACTAGTGTTTGACAATGAGCAGTTCTTC	CASSLELVFDNEQFF
TRBV7-2	.	TRBJ2-7	TRBD1	TGTGCCAGCAGCTTACCGCGGACAGGGGCCTTAACCTACGAGCAGTACTTC	CASSLPRTGALTYEQYF
TRBV28	.	TRBJ1-2	.	TGTGCCAGCAGTTTATTGGTCGGGGGCAGGGAGGGCCACACCTTC	CASSLLVGGREGHTF
TRBV21-1	.	TRBJ2-3	.	TGTGCCATCGGGGCGCAGTATTTT	CAIGAQYF
TRBV5-4	.	TRBJ1-5	.	TGTGCCAGCAGCACTTGGGGGAGGGGGCAGCCCCAGCATTTT	CASSTWGRGQPQHF
TRBV28	once	TRBJ2-7	TRBD2	TGTGCCAGCAGTTCACTAGCGCGTACCTACGAGCAGTACTTC	CASSSLARTYEQYF
TRBV29-1	.	TRBJ2-5	.	TGCAGCGTTTTGACAGCCGATTCAAACGGGCAGTACTTC	CSVLTADSNGQYF
TRBV9	.	TRBJ1-1	.	TGTGCCAGCGGCGGGGGGGTGAACACTGAAGCTTTCTTT	CASGGGVNTEAFF
TRBV7-9	.	TRBJ2-2	TRBD1	TGTGCCAGCAGCGATCACAGGGGCCCTAACACCGGGGAGCTGTTTTTT	CASSDHRGPNTGELFF
TRBV6-5	.	TRBJ1-4	.	TGTGCCAGCAGTTACTCTGACAGGGAAAAACTGTTTTTT	CASSYSDREKLFF
TRBV13	.	TRBJ2-1	.	TGTGCCAGCAGCGGAGAGCAGTTCTTC	CASSGEQFF
TRBV27	.	TRBJ2-7	.	TGTGCCAGCAGTCCTCTTGACAGTTCTTTCTCCGAGCAGTACTTC	CASSPLDSSFSEQYF
TRBV7-9	.	TRBJ2-3	.	TGTGCCAGCAGCTCTGTGGGTGGGTCGGGAGTTGATACGCAGTATTTT	CASSSVGGSGVDTQYF
TRBV28	.	TRBJ2-2	.	TGTGCCAGCAGTTTATTTCGGGAGACAGTACAAACCGGGGAGCTGTTTTTT	CASSLFRETVQTGELFF
TRBV5-4	.	TRBJ2-1	TRBD2	TGTGCCAGCAGCTTGGGACTAGCGGATCCGGAAGGATACTACAATGAGCAGTTCTTC	CASSLGLADPEGYYNEQFF
TRBV7-9	once	TRBJ1-2	.	TGTGCCAGCAGCTTAGGCGGCTATGGCTACACCTTC	CASSLGGYGYTF
TRBV7-9	.	TRBJ2-1	TRBD2	TGTGCCAGCAGCTCATCCCGGTTAGTAGCGGGAGGGCCCGGGGAGCAGTTCTTC	CASSSSRLVAGGPGEQFF
TRBV29-1	.	TRBJ2-3	TRBD2	TGCAGCGTGGCTAGCGGGAGTTTAAGCACAGATACGCAGTATTTT	CSVASGSLSTDTQYF
TRBV15	.	TRBJ2-3	TRBD2	TGTGCCACCGGGGAGGGCCACAGGTCCACAGATACGCAGTATTTT	CATGEGHRSTDTQYF
TRBV4-3	.	TRBJ2-7	.	TGCGCCAGCAGCCAAGGATCCAGCCCTTCCTACGAGCAGTACTTC	CASSQGSSPSYEQYF
TRBV7-8	.	TRBJ1-4	.	TGTGCCAGCAGCTTAATCAGTGGGAGGCGTGAAAAACTGTTTTTT	CASSLISGRREKLFF
TRBV7-3	.	TRBJ2-7	.	TGTGCCAGCAGCCCGGGTGTTTCCTACGAGCAGTACTTC	CASSPGVSYEQYF
TRBV5-6	.	TRBJ1-1	.	TGTGCCAGCAGCGCGCCGGGGCCAATTGAAGCTTTCTTT	CASSAPGPIEAFF
TRBV19	.	TRBJ1-2	.	TGTGCCAGTAGATCGGTGATTGCTAGGCGCGATTCACTCACTGGCTACACCTTC	CASRSVIARRDSLTGYTF
TRBV5-5	.	TRBJ2-7	.	TGTGCCAGCAGCCCCCGTTTAGAATTCTACGAGCAGTACTTC	CASSPRLEFYEQYF